Below are 21 T cell receptor beta chains sequenced from a single sample in a study of pediatric ulcerative colitis. TCRdb's table, derived via immunoSEQ multiplex PCR, lists solely in-frame clones and lacks some. The sample gives about 22,000 clones, roughly two thirds of which show up once; about 14% is in the top ten. Rectal tissue came from one to two pinch biopsies taken at colonoscopy. The sequenced sample was gut tissue. The receptors stem from a boy under 18 with severe ulcerative colitis.

The chain carries TRBV30 and TRBJ1-6, with TRBD1 identical over 9 bases. The V gene's germline CDR1 is GTSNPN and CDR2 SVGIG (reference sequence). V was clipped by 5 bases and J by 5 bases; unmatched bases: 1. This CDR3 has 13 amino acids. DNA for the CDR3: TGTGCCTGGGGGACAGGGAATAATTCACCCCTCCACTTT. This codes for CAWGTGNNSPLHF.

The rearrangement links TRBV30 to TRBJ2-3, with TRBD1 as a possible D gene (6 bases). Trimming left V 0 bases short and J 6 bases short, with 13 bases between. The germline V gene encodes CDR1 GTSNPN and CDR2 SVGIG (reference sequence). The CDR3 has 14 residues. As DNA, the CDR3 is TGTGCCTGGAGTGTAAAAGGGGGTCATGATACGCAGTATTTT. It is translated as CAWSVKGGHDTQYF.

The V gene is TRBV6-1, the J gene TRBJ1-2, with D unresolved. The V end was cut by 6 bases, the J end by 2 bases, with 13 bases between. The CDR3 totals 14 residues. CDR1 and CDR2 (germline): MNHNS, SASEGT. The CDR3 sequence is CASRASRGNYGYTF. The CDR3 region has the DNA TGTGCCAGCAGAGCTTCCCGGGGAAACTATGGCTACACCTTC.

A single count supports this clone. The V and J genes are TRBV4-1 and TRBJ1-1; D is uncertain. CDR3 length: 13 amino acids. Germline CDR1 MGHRA, CDR2 YSYEKL. With 1 base removed from V and 0 bases from J, the gap between germline ends came to 3 bases. The chain's CDR3 is CASSQAVNTEAFF. The CDR3, as DNA: TGCGCCAGCAGCCAAGCAGTGAACACTGAAGCTTTCTTT.

The chain joins TRBV28 to TRBJ2-3; TRBD1 matches 11 bases. Germline V lookup: CDR1 MDHEN, CDR2 SYDVKM. The trim removed 8 bases at V and 6 bases at J, leaving 7 bases unmatched. This CDR3 is 14 amino acids long. The CDR3 DNA follows: TGTGCCAGCTCGAAAGGACAGGGGGCGGATACGCAGTATTTT. Amino acids: CASSKGQGADTQYF. Full variable domain (rest looked up from reference TRBV28 and TRBJ2-3): DVKVTQSSRYLVKRTGEKVFLECVQDMDHENMFWYRQDPGLGLRLIYFSYDVKMKEKGDIPEGYSVSREKKERFSLILESASTNQTSMYLCASSKGQGADTQYFGPGTRLTVL.

This clone was seen only a few times. The V and J genes are TRBV6-5 and TRBJ2-3; D is undetermined. The V end lost 2 bases, the J end lost 2 bases, and 11 bases lay between the germline ends. Looked up from germline, CDR1 is MNHEY and CDR2 is SVGAGI. CDR3 length: 15 amino acids. The CDR3 here is CASSYRGRATDTQYF. The CDR3 DNA reads as TGTGCCAGCAGTTACCGTGGCAGAGCCACAGATACGCAGTATTTT.

This clone has just a few counts. This chain links TRBV7-9 with TRBJ2-2, with TRBD1 matching over 8 bases. The CDR3 covers 17 residues. Germline V gene sequence: CDR1 SEHNR, CDR2 FQNEAQ (reference sequence). V dropped 5 bases and J dropped 1; count of bases not matched to a gene: 9. CDR3 nucleotide sequence: TGTGCCAGCAGCGACCGGGGGACAGGAGAGAACACCGGGGAGCTGTTTTTT. It codes for CASSDRGTGENTGELFF.

The chain joins TRBV10-3 to TRBJ1-3; D ambiguous. V lost 0 bases and J 2 bases, leaving 2 bases between the germline ends. CDR1 is ENHRY, CDR2 SYGVKD, per germline. The CDR3 extends over 13 amino acids. The CDR3 nucleotides read TGTGCCATCAGTGAGTCCGCTGGAAACACCATATATTTT. It specifies CAISESAGNTIYF.

The chain uses TRBV18 and TRBJ2-5; 8 bases line up with TRBD1. The length of the CDR3 is 14 residues. With 3 bases clipped from V and 3 bases from J, the junction kept 3 bases outside the gene matches. Germline V CDR1 and CDR2: KGHSH, LQKENI. CDR3 in DNA: TGTGCCAGCTCACCGACAGGGGAGAAAGAGACCCAGTACTTC. It encodes CASSPTGEKETQYF.

This clone was recorded a few times. The V call is TRBV6-1, the J call TRBJ1-5; D is possibly TRBD1 (6 bases). The ends were cut back, 5 bases at V and 4 bases at J, with 12 bases in the middle. The CDR3 contains 14 residues. The germline CDR1 and CDR2 sequences are MNHNS and SASEGT. CDR3 coding DNA: TGTGCCAGCAGTTCCCGGACAGCAAATCAGCCCCAGCATTTT. This encodes CASSSRTANQPQHF.

The rearrangement links TRBV2 to TRBJ1-2; D is possibly TRBD1 (5 bases). The germline CDR1 and CDR2 sequences are SNHLY and FYNNEI. Between the trimmed V and J ends, which lost 7 bases and 2 bases, there was a span of 14 bases. The CDR3 runs 14 residues. The CDR3 coding sequence is TGTGCCAGCAATCTGGGACTGAGAAACTATGGCTACACCTTC. Its translation: CASNLGLRNYGYTF.

The chain couples TRBV15 to TRBJ2-7; maybe TRBD2 (5 bases). The V gene's germline CDR1 is LNHNV and CDR2 YYDKDF (reference sequence). Trimming pared 7 bases from V and 3 bases from J, leaving 13 bases between. This CDR3 is 13 amino acids long. CDR3 in amino acids: CATTTGYGYEQYF. In DNA form, the CDR3 reads TGTGCCACCACGACGGGGTACGGCTACGAGCAGTACTTC.

This clone was recorded a few times. The chain recombines TRBV10-3 with TRBJ1-1; 7 bases agree with TRBD1. The J segment lost 3 bases and the V segment lost 11 bases, leaving 3 bases of the junction unmatched. CDR1 ENHRY and CDR2 SYGVKD come from the germline V gene. This CDR3 comprises 11 residues. The CDR3 loop is CASGTDTEAFF. CDR3 DNA sequence: TGTGCCTCGGGGACAGACACTGAAGCTTTCTTT.

With respect to this clone: At one end, the junction sequence differs from germline, possibly due to a read error. V and J are TRBV7-8 and TRBJ2-7, with TRBD2 matching 12 bases. Germline V gives CDR1 SGHVS, CDR2 FQNEAQ. This CDR3 has 15 residues. Written as DNA, the CDR3 is TGTGCCAGCAGCCTAGCGGGGGGGCCCTCCTACGAGCAGTACTTC. Translated: CASSLAGGPSYEQYF.

This chain uses TRBV18 with TRBJ1-6; TRBD1 matches 8 bases. This CDR3 contains 15 residues. V was clipped by 2 bases and J by 9 bases; unmatched bases: 6. From germline, CDR1 is KGHSH and CDR2 LQKENI. CDR3 loop: CASSPTTGETSPLHF. The CDR3 nucleotides read TGTGCCAGCTCACCAACGACAGGGGAGACTTCACCCCTCCACTTT.

This sequence joins TRBV6-6 and TRBJ2-1; D is undetermined. The CDR3 is 14 residues long. Looked up from germline, CDR1 is MNHNY and CDR2 is SVGAGI (reference sequence). V was shortened by 2 bases and J by 8 bases, with 13 bases between the two germline ends. The CDR3 here is CASSYGGFSDEQFF. Written as DNA, the CDR3 is TGTGCCAGCAGTTACGGTGGTTTCTCGGATGAGCAGTTCTTC.

J is TRBJ2-5 and V is TRBV11-2, with D possibly TRBD2 on 5 matching bases. Deletions cut 2 bases from V and 4 bases from J, with 17 bases between. This CDR3 has 16 amino acids. The germline CDR1 and CDR2 sequences are SGHAT and FQNNGV. The CDR3 sequence: CASSLYLTGIRETQYF. For the CDR3, the DNA is TGTGCCAGCAGCTTATATCTTACCGGGATCAGAGAGACCCAGTACTTC.

CDR3 nucleotides: TGTGCCAGCAGTGGGCGGATCTTGGGACAGCTATACAATGAGCAGTTCTTC. This encodes CASSGRILGQLYNEQFF. The chain carries TRBV6-1 and TRBJ2-1; 7 bases align to TRBD1. The germline V gene encodes CDR1 MNHNS and CDR2 SASEGT. After removal of 4 bases from V and 4 bases from J, the junction contained 13 bases not matched to a gene. This CDR3 has 17 amino acids.

The J gene is TRBJ2-2, the V gene TRBV5-1; D gene unclear. Germline assignment: CDR1 SGHRS and CDR2 YFSETQ. The CDR3 sequence is 14 residues long. The V gene lost 7 bases and the J gene lost 1 base, with 11 bases spanning the gap. CDR3 residues: CASFLHRNTGELFF. As DNA, the CDR3 is TGCGCCAGCTTTCTGCACAGGAACACCGGGGAGCTGTTTTTT.

This chain uses TRBV5-1 with TRBJ1-1, with D tentatively TRBD1 (6 bases). V was trimmed by 4 bases and J by 5 bases, leaving 18 bases between them. This CDR3 is 15 amino acids long. Germline assignment: CDR1 SGHRS and CDR2 YFSETQ. The CDR3, as DNA: TGCGCCAGCAGCCCCCTACAGGGAGCAAAAACTGAAGCTTTCTTT. Protein sequence: CASSPLQGAKTEAFF.

The genes are TRBV10-3 and TRBJ1-4; tentative D call: TRBD1 (5 bases). Germline loops: CDR1 ENHRY, CDR2 SYGVKD. Trimming pared 6 bases from V and 4 bases from J, leaving 9 bases between. This CDR3 has 13 residues. The CDR3 coding sequence is TGTGCCATCAGGGGGGGATTTAATGAAAAACTGTTTTTT. As protein: CAIRGGFNEKLFF.